This T cell receptor (beta chain) was recovered during a study of CD8+ T cells in alopecia areata. V shed 2 bases, J shed 4 bases, and the junction held 10 bases outside the gene matches. Germline CDR1 is KGHSH and CDR2 is LQKENI. This CDR3 is built from 17 residues. The researchers isolated CD4+ and CD8+ T cells from PBMCs by sorting. Reverse transcribed after extraction, RNA yielded cDNA as the sequencing template. Data came from immunoSEQ multiplex PCR; TCRdb stores just in-frame clones and leaves some out. The sample includes 95,000 to 120,000 clones, approximately 61% of them seen just once. The sample was NKG2D-low CD8+ T cells sorted from blood. V usage is TRBV18 and J usage is TRBJ2-3; 9 bases are shared with TRBD1. This sequence was found in a human donor with alopecia areata. In DNA, the CDR3 is TGTGCCAGCTCACCAGGCCTTGGGACAGGGAGGTCAGATACGCAGTATTTT. Translated: CASSPGLGTGRSDTQYF.